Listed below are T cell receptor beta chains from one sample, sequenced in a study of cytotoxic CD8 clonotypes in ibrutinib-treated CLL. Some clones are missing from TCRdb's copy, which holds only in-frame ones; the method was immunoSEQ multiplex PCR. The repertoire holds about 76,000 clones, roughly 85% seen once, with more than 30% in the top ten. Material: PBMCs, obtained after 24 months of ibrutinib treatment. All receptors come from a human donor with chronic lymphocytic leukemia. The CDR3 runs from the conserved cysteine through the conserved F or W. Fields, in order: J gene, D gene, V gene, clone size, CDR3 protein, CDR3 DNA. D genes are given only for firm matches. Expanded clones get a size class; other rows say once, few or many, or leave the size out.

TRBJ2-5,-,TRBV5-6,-,CASSLVSGAGGETQYF,TGTGCCAGCAGCTTGGTTAGCGGAGCCGGCGGAGAGACCCAGTACTTC
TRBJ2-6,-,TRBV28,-,CASSPVGGLVEGANVLTF,TGTGCCAGCAGCCCGGTAGGGGGATTGGTGGAAGGGGCCAACGTCCTGACTTTC
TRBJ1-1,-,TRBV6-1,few,CASGAATEAFF,TGTGCCAGTGGGGCAGCAACTGAAGCTTTCTTT
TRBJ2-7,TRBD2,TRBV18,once,CASSSSGGSSYEQYF,TGTGCCAGCTCCTCCTCGGGCGGGAGCTCCTACGAGCAGTACTTC
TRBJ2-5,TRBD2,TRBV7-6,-,CASSFVGLAGETQYF,TGTGCCAGCAGCTTCGTAGGACTAGCGGGAGAGACCCAGTACTTC
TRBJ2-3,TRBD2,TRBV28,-,CASSFGGRMTDTQYF,TGTGCCAGCAGTTTTGGCGGGAGGATGACAGATACGCAGTATTTT
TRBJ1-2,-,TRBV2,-,CASRSVGYTF,TGTGCCAGCAGGAGCGTCGGCTACACCTTC
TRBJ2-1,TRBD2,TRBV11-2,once,CASSPRLAGANEQFF,TGTGCCAGCAGCCCAAGACTAGCGGGGGCTAATGAGCAGTTCTTC
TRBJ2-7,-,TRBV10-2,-,CASSTSDRGGYEQYF,-
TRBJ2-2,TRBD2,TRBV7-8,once,CASSLGTSGTGELFF,TGTGCCAGCAGCTTAGGGACTAGCGGGACCGGGGAGCTGTTTTTT
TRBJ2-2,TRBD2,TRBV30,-,CAWSRTSGSWAGELFF,TGTGCCTGGAGTCGGACTAGCGGGAGTTGGGCCGGGGAGCTGTTTTTT
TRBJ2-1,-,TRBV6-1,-,CASSVYNEQFF,TGTGCCAGCAGTGTCTACAATGAGCAGTTCTTC
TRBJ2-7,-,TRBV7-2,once,CASGLPTYEQYF,TGTGCCAGCGGACTACCTACCTACGAGCAGTACTTC
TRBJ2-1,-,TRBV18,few,CASSPGGLEQFF,TGTGCCAGCTCACCAGGGGGGCTTGAGCAGTTCTTC
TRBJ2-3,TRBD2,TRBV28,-,CASSLRAGVTDTQYF,TGTGCCAGCAGTTTACGGGCGGGAGTGACAGATACGCAGTATTTT
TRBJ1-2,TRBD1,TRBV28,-,CASSLGQVRGYTF,TGTGCCAGCAGCCTGGGACAGGTTCGAGGCTACACCTTC
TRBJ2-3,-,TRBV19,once,CASSGTGTTTSTDTQYF,TGTGCCAGTAGCGGTACCGGGACAACAACTAGCACAGATACGCAGTATTTT
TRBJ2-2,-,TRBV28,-,CASNPTFAGPFTGELFF,TGTGCCAGCAACCCTACGTTTGCAGGACCCTTCACCGGGGAGCTGTTTTTT
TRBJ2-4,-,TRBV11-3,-,CASSLGAEGGIQYF,TGTGCCAGCAGCTTAGGCGCGGAGGGGGGCATTCAGTACTTC
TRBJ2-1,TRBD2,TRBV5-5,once,CASRSAGSSYNEQFF,TGTGCCAGCAGGTCAGCGGGAAGCTCCTACAATGAGCAGTTCTTC
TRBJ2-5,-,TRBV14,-,CASSPRDYQETQYF,TGTGCCAGCAGCCCACGGGACTACCAAGAGACCCAGTACTTC
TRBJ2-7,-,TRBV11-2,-,CASSLAGGPSYEQYF,TGTGCCAGCAGCTTAGCTGGGGGGCCCTCCTACGAGCAGTACTTC
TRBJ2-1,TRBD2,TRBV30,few,CAWNPWRGYNEQFF,TGTGCCTGGAACCCCTGGCGGGGGTACAATGAGCAGTTCTTC
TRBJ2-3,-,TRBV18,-,CASSPPGGTDTQYF,TGTGCCAGCTCACCACCAGGGGGCACAGATACGCAGTATTTT
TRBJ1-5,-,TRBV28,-,CASSGPGRGDQPQHF,TGTGCCAGCAGTGGCCCCGGTCGAGGGGACCAGCCCCAGCATTTT
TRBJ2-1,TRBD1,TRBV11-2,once,CASSLGQGSNEQFF,TGTGCCAGCAGCTTGGGACAGGGGAGCAATGAGCAGTTCTTC
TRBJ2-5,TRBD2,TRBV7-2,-,CASSLKKPPGLFGETQYF,TGTGCCAGCAGCTTAAAGAAGCCGCCGGGACTATTCGGGGAGACCCAGTACTTC
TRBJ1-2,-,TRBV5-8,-,CASSLGGPGYGYTF,TGTGCCAGCAGCTTGGGGGGGCCAGGCTATGGCTACACCTTC
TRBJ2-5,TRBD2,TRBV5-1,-,CASSPGLAGGGGETQYF,TGCGCCAGCAGCCCCGGACTAGCGGGAGGCGGGGGAGAGACCCAGTACTTC
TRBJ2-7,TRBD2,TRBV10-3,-,CAISPSTGGRVNEQYF,TGTGCCATCAGTCCTTCGACTGGCGGGAGGGTCAACGAGCAGTACTTC
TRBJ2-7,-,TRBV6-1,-,CASSERGFSIYEQYF,TGTGCCAGCAGTGAACGGGGGTTTAGTATCTACGAGCAGTACTTC
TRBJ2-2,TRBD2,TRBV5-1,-,CASSLIVLAGETGELFF,TGCGCCAGCAGCTTGATCGTTCTAGCGGGAGAAACCGGGGAGCTGTTTTTT
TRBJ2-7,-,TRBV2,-,CASSDIGTNSYEQYF,TGTGCCAGCAGTGATATAGGAACCAACTCCTACGAGCAGTACTTC
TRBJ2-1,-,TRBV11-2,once,CASKLDRGYNEQFF,TGTGCCAGCAAACTCGACCGGGGATACAATGAGCAGTTCTTC
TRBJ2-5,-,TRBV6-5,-,CASSYSMVGETQYF,TGTGCCAGCAGTTACTCGATGGTCGGAGAGACCCAGTACTTC
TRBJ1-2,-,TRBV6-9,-,CASSSRNYGYTF,TGTGCCAGCAGTTCCAGAAATTATGGCTACACCTTC
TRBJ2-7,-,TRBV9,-,CASSVAGGTSYEQYF,TGTGCCAGCAGCGTAGCTGGGGGCACCTCCTACGAGCAGTACTTC
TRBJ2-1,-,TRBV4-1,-,CASSQGVILTHEQFF,TGCGCCAGCAGCCAAGGGGTCATCCTTACACATGAGCAGTTCTTC
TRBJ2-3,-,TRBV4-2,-,CASSQGGGMGISTDTQYF,TGTGCCAGCAGCCAAGGGGGCGGGATGGGTATAAGCACAGATACGCAGTATTTT
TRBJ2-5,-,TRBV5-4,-,CASSSRDQDGTQYF,TGTGCCAGCAGCTCCCGGGACCAGGATGGGACCCAGTACTTC
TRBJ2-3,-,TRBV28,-,CASSSWGGAQADTQYF,TGTGCCAGCAGTTCCTGGGGGGGGGCGCAGGCAGATACGCAGTATTTT
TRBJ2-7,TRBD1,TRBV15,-,CATSRETQGAYEQYF,TGTGCCACCAGCAGAGAAACCCAGGGGGCCTACGAGCAGTACTTC
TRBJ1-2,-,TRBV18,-,CASSPGQGYGYTF,TGTGCCAGCTCACCGGGGCAGGGATACGGCTACACCTTC
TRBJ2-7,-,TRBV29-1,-,CSVRDGSYEQYF,TGCAGCGTTAGGGACGGATCCTACGAGCAGTACTTC
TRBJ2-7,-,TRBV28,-,CASSLPVRSYEQYF,TGTGCCAGCAGTTTACCCGTTAGGTCCTACGAGCAGTACTTC
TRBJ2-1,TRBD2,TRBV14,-,CASSRTAGTYNEQFF,TGTGCCAGCAGCCGAACAGCGGGAACCTACAATGAGCAGTTCTTC
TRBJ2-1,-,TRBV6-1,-,CASSRGNEQFF,TGTGCCAGCAGCCGAGGGAATGAGCAGTTCTTC
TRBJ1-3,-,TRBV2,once,CASSEYRDFGNTIYF,TGTGCCAGCAGTGAGTACAGGGACTTTGGAAACACCATATATTTT
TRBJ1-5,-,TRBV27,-,CASSLGGPGGNQPQHF,TGTGCCAGCAGTCTTGGGGGTCCGGGGGGGAATCAGCCCCAGCATTTT
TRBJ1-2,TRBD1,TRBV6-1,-,CASSARDRGRLNYGYTF,TGTGCCAGCAGTGCAAGGGACAGGGGCCGCCTTAACTATGGCTACACCTTC
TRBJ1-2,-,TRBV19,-,CASSIGTDHYGYTF,TGTGCCAGTAGTATCGGGACGGACCACTATGGCTACACCTTC
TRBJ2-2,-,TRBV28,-,CASIFTNTGELFF,TGTGCCAGCATCTTTACGAACACCGGGGAGCTGTTTTTT